These T cell receptor beta chains were read from a single sample in a study of PD-1 blockade in mismatch repair-deficient tumors. Only in-frame clones appear in the TCRdb table, and some are missing; sequencing was by immunoSEQ multiplex PCR. This table holds some 85,000 clones, approximately 80% found once. The source material was peripheral blood, sampled 44 weeks after starting pembrolizumab. All receptors come from an adult with mismatch repair-deficient cancer. The CDR3 runs from the conserved cysteine through the conserved F or W. A D gene is named only where the DNA matches it firmly. Where a row states a size, it is once, few, many or the class of an expanded clone; other rows omit it.

D: TRBD2; V: TRBV11-2; J: TRBJ2-5; size: NA; DNA: TGTGCCAGCAGCTCAACGGGACTAGCGCAACAAGAGACCCAGTACTTC; CDR3: CASSSTGLAQQETQYF
D: NA; V: TRBV11-2; J: TRBJ2-7; size: few; DNA: TGTGCCAGCAGCCAAAACTCAGTTGGCGAGCAGTACTTC; CDR3: CASSQNSVGEQYF
D: NA; V: TRBV6-4; J: TRBJ2-1; size: once; DNA: TGTGCCAGCAGTCCATTCGGGTTGGGTAGCCCCTACAATGAGCAGTTCTTC; CDR3: CASSPFGLGSPYNEQFF
D: NA; V: TRBV6-5; J: TRBJ1-4; size: NA; DNA: TGTGCCAGCAGTTACTCCGTACGGTACCTGAATGAAAAACTGTTTTTT; CDR3: CASSYSVRYLNEKLFF
D: NA; V: TRBV27; J: TRBJ1-3; size: few; DNA: TGTGCCAGCAGTTCCCCAGGGTCCGGAAACACCATATATTTT; CDR3: CASSSPGSGNTIYF
D: TRBD1; V: TRBV18; J: TRBJ1-2; size: NA; DNA: TGTGCCAGCTCACCAACTTCCGGGACAGGGGCTACCTATGGCTACACCTTC; CDR3: CASSPTSGTGATYGYTF
D: NA; V: TRBV11-2; J: TRBJ1-5; size: NA; DNA: TGTGCCAGCAGCTTAGGGACGGAATATCAGCCCCAGCATTTT; CDR3: CASSLGTEYQPQHF
D: TRBD2; V: TRBV6-4; J: TRBJ2-3; size: few; DNA: TGTGCCAGCAGTGACATTGCGGGAGTTACCACAGATACGCAGTATTTT; CDR3: CASSDIAGVTTDTQYF
D: NA; V: TRBV7-9; J: TRBJ1-1; size: once; DNA: TGTGCCAGCAGCTTAGCAGGGGGGCCTGAAGCTTTCTTT; CDR3: CASSLAGGPEAFF
D: TRBD2; V: TRBV5-1; J: TRBJ2-7; size: NA; DNA: TGCGCCAGCAGGCCGGGACTACCCGGGGAGTACTTC; CDR3: CASRPGLPGEYF
D: TRBD1; V: TRBV7-8; J: TRBJ1-1; size: few; DNA: TGTGCCAGCAGCGGCCGGGACAGGGGGTTTGAAGCTTTCTTT; CDR3: CASSGRDRGFEAFF
D: NA; V: TRBV12-5; J: TRBJ2-1; size: NA; DNA: TGTGCTAGTGGCTCGCACCACACATCTCTTACCAATGAGCAGTTCTTC; CDR3: CASGSHHTSLTNEQFF
D: NA; V: TRBV7-6; J: TRBJ2-1; size: NA; DNA: TGTGCCAGCAGCTTTATAACGGGCCGAGACAATGAGCAGTTCTTC; CDR3: CASSFITGRDNEQFF
D: NA; V: TRBV7-9; J: TRBJ2-5; size: many; DNA: TGTGCCAGCAGCTTATCCCGAGATCCGGAGACCCAGTACTTC; CDR3: CASSLSRDPETQYF
D: NA; V: TRBV15; J: TRBJ2-1; size: NA; DNA: TGTGCCACCAGCAGAGATGGCAACGGAGGGTTCTTC; CDR3: CATSRDGNGGFF
D: TRBD2; V: TRBV7-9; J: TRBJ2-1; size: NA; DNA: TGTGCCAGCAGCTCTCGGACTAGCTCCTACAATGAGCAGTTCTTC; CDR3: CASSSRTSSYNEQFF
D: NA; V: TRBV7-3; J: TRBJ1-1; size: NA; DNA: TGTGCCAGCAGGATGGGAGGGTATGAAGCTTTCTTT; CDR3: CASRMGGYEAFF
D: TRBD1; V: TRBV5-6; J: TRBJ1-4; size: once; DNA: TGTGCCAGCAGCTGGGGGCCCGGGACAGGGCAAGAAAAACTGTTTTTT; CDR3: CASSWGPGTGQEKLFF
D: NA; V: TRBV2; J: TRBJ2-7; size: NA; DNA: TGTGCCAGCAGTGTGAGTTCCTACGAGCAGTACTTC; CDR3: CASSVSSYEQYF
D: TRBD1; V: TRBV10-3; J: TRBJ1-5; size: NA; DNA: TGTGCCATCAGTGGCGACAGGGATAGCAATCAGCCCCAGCATTTT; CDR3: CAISGDRDSNQPQHF
D: NA; V: TRBV15; J: TRBJ2-7; size: NA; DNA: TGTGCCACCAGCGTATCACCTGACTACGAGCAGTACTTC; CDR3: CATSVSPDYEQYF
D: NA; V: TRBV21-1; J: TRBJ2-5; size: NA; DNA: TGTGCCAGCAGCAAAGGGGATAAAGGGGAAGAGACCCAGTACTTC; CDR3: CASSKGDKGEETQYF
D: TRBD2; V: TRBV27; J: TRBJ2-4; size: NA; DNA: TGTGCCAGCAGTCCACCGGGACTACAGAAAAACATTCAGTACTTC; CDR3: CASSPPGLQKNIQYF
D: NA; V: TRBV25-1; J: TRBJ1-1; size: once; DNA: TGTGCCAGCAGTGGATCGGGACATAGAGGGGCAGCTTTCTTT; CDR3: CASSGSGHRGAAFF
D: NA; V: TRBV4-3; J: TRBJ1-1; size: NA; DNA: TGCGCCAGCAGCCAAGACAGGGTACCGAACACTGAAGCTTTCTTT; CDR3: CASSQDRVPNTEAFF
D: NA; V: TRBV18; J: TRBJ1-6; size: NA; DNA: TGTGCCAGCTCACCCCCCCAACAGGGTTCGAAGGATTCACCCCTCCACTTT; CDR3: CASSPPQQGSKDSPLHF
D: NA; V: TRBV28; J: TRBJ1-5; size: NA; DNA: TGTGCCAGCAGATTGGTGAATCAGCCCCAGCATTTT; CDR3: CASRLVNQPQHF
D: TRBD1; V: TRBV10-3; J: TRBJ2-5; size: NA; DNA: TGTGCCATCAGTGAGCGAGACAGGGATGAGACCCAGTACTTC; CDR3: CAISERDRDETQYF
D: TRBD2; V: TRBV7-2; J: TRBJ2-1; size: NA; DNA: TGTGCCAGCACCTTGGGTAGCGGGTACTACAATGAGCAGTTCTTC; CDR3: CASTLGSGYYNEQFF
D: TRBD1; V: TRBV29-1; J: TRBJ2-5; size: NA; DNA: TGCAGCGTTGAAGCCGGGACAGGGACCCAAGAGACCCAGTACTTC; CDR3: CSVEAGTGTQETQYF
D: NA; V: TRBV18; J: TRBJ1-5; size: NA; DNA: TGTGCCAGCTCACCTCGAGGGGACAATCAGCCCCAGCATTTT; CDR3: CASSPRGDNQPQHF
D: TRBD1; V: TRBV7-2; J: TRBJ2-5; size: once; DNA: TGTGCCAGCAGCCGCGTCCCGGGACAGGGGAGGGAGGGGACCCAGTACTTC; CDR3: CASSRVPGQGREGTQYF
D: NA; V: TRBV11-2; J: TRBJ2-5; size: NA; DNA: TGTGCCAGCAGCCCCGGCAGAGGAGCCCGCGTTACAGAGACCCAGTACTTC; CDR3: CASSPGRGARVTETQYF
D: TRBD2; V: TRBV19; J: TRBJ2-5; size: NA; DNA: TGTGCCAGTAGTCCACGGACTAGCGGGAGCCAAGAGACCCAGTACTTC; CDR3: CASSPRTSGSQETQYF
D: NA; V: TRBV7-9; J: TRBJ2-3; size: NA; DNA: TGTGCCAGCAGCTTACAGGGAGGCACAGATACGCAGTATTTT; CDR3: CASSLQGGTDTQYF
D: NA; V: TRBV7-3; J: TRBJ2-5; size: NA; DNA: TGTGCCAGCAGCTTATTCGGGGGTAACCTCGAGACCCAGTACTTC; CDR3: CASSLFGGNLETQYF
D: NA; V: TRBV6-5; J: TRBJ1-5; size: NA; DNA: TGTGCCAGCAGCACTACGGACAGTAGCAATCAGCCCCAGCATTTT; CDR3: CASSTTDSSNQPQHF
D: TRBD1; V: TRBV9; J: TRBJ1-4; size: NA; DNA: TGTGCCAGCAGTCCTGGGACAGGGGGAACTAATGAAAAACTGTTTTTT; CDR3: CASSPGTGGTNEKLFF
D: TRBD2; V: TRBV4-3; J: TRBJ2-1; size: NA; DNA: TGCGCCAGCAGCCTAGCGGGAGGGCCTCATGAGCAGTTCTTC; CDR3: CASSLAGGPHEQFF
D: TRBD1; V: TRBV7-8; J: TRBJ1-3; size: NA; DNA: TGTGCCAGCAGCTGGGACAGGGAGCCCGGAAACACCATATATTTT; CDR3: CASSWDREPGNTIYF
D: NA; V: TRBV7-3; J: TRBJ1-2; size: many; DNA: TGTGCCAGCGGCGGACAGACTGGCTATGGCTACACCTTC; CDR3: CASGGQTGYGYTF
D: NA; V: TRBV10-2; J: TRBJ1-5; size: NA; DNA: TGCGCCAGCAGTGCTTCGGGGAGAAGAGGTCAGCCCCAGCATTTT; CDR3: CASSASGRRGQPQHF
D: NA; V: TRBV9; J: TRBJ2-1; size: few; DNA: TGTGCCAGCAGCCAAAGTGAGTACAATGAGCAGTTCTTC; CDR3: CASSQSEYNEQFF
D: NA; V: TRBV6-1; J: TRBJ2-1; size: NA; DNA: TGTGCCAGCAGTAACTCCTTAATTTTGGATGAGCAGTTCTTC; CDR3: CASSNSLILDEQFF
D: NA; V: TRBV9; J: TRBJ1-5; size: NA; DNA: TGTGCCAGCAGCGTTGGGTTTAGCAATCAGCCCCAGCATTTT; CDR3: CASSVGFSNQPQHF
D: NA; V: TRBV21-1; J: TRBJ2-3; size: once; DNA: TGTGCCAGCCCACCTGCTTGGGGTAAGACGACAGATACGCAGTATTTT; CDR3: CASPPAWGKTTDTQYF
D: TRBD1; V: TRBV7-2; J: TRBJ2-2; size: NA; DNA: TGTGCCAGCAGCTCACGACAGGGCGCGAACACCGGGGAGCTGTTTTTT; CDR3: CASSSRQGANTGELFF
D: NA; V: TRBV27; J: TRBJ1-4; size: NA; DNA: TGTGCCAGCCGCTACAGCGCAACTAATGAAAAACTGTTTTTT; CDR3: CASRYSATNEKLFF
D: TRBD2; V: TRBV6-5; J: TRBJ2-7; size: few; DNA: TGTGCCAGCAGTTATGGTCTAGCGGAATACGAGCAGTACTTC; CDR3: CASSYGLAEYEQYF
D: TRBD1; V: TRBV4-3; J: TRBJ2-7; size: NA; DNA: TGCGCCAGCAGCCTGAGGCCGACAGGGACCTACGAGCAGTACTTC; CDR3: CASSLRPTGTYEQYF